Below are 13 T cell receptor beta chains sequenced from a single sample in a study of identical twins. TCRdb redid the calling of the 5' RACE reads with MiXCR, one entry per CDR3 protein. The sample yields some 790,000 distinct CDR3 sequences, 15% to 20% seen once. The same data also contributed to another study, on T cells expressing NK-cell markers.

What was sequenced was PBMCs. Receptors originate from a woman between 18 and 29 years old in good health.

This clonotype was seen more than once but under ten times. The CDR3 DNA sequence: TGTGCCAGTAGTCGCCGGGACAGGGTTTCCGGGGAGCTGTTTTTT. Amino acid sequence: CASSRRDRVSGELFF. The chain employs TRBV19 and TRBJ2-2; 9 bases match TRBD1. Germline assignment: CDR1 LNHDA and CDR2 SQIVND (reference sequence). The J segment lost 6 bases and the V segment lost 5 bases, leaving 7 bases of the junction unmatched. The CDR3 contains 15 residues.

This clonotype appeared many times. The CDR3 reads CSASAPQREGTEQFF. DNA of the CDR3: TGCAGTGCCTCGGCCCCCCAGCGGGAGGGGACTGAGCAGTTCTTC. The chain uses TRBV20-1 and TRBJ2-1, with 10 bases that match TRBD2. The CDR3 runs to 15 residues. Germline assignment: CDR1 DFQATT and CDR2 SNEGSKA (reference sequence). The J segment lost 9 bases and the V segment lost 6 bases, leaving 14 bases of the junction unmatched.

The chain recombines TRBV6-5 with TRBJ1-6, with D maybe TRBD1 (6 bases). V lost 0 bases and J lost 7, with 10 bases in between. CDR3 length: 15 residues. Germline CDR1 is MNHEY and CDR2 is SVGAGI. Here the CDR3 reads CASSYSSGANSPLHF. CDR3 DNA: TGTGCCAGCAGTTACTCGTCAGGGGCGAATTCACCCCTCCACTTT.

The rearrangement uses TRBV7-3 and TRBJ2-5, with 14 bases lining up with TRBD2. J lost 5 bases, V lost 0 bases, and 2 bases had no gene match. This CDR3 has 16 amino acids. Per the germline V gene, CDR1 is SGHTA and CDR2 is FQGTGA. CDR3 sequence reads: CASSLTGLAGVETQYF. The CDR3 DNA is TGTGCCAGCAGCTTAACGGGACTAGCGGGGGTTGAGACCCAGTACTTC.

This chain links TRBV5-1 with TRBJ2-2, with 11 bases that match TRBD1. Germline lookup yields CDR1 SGHRS and CDR2 YFSETQ. The CDR3 is made up of 15 amino acids. After removal of 5 bases from V and 6 bases from J, the junction contained 6 bases not matched to a gene. The DNA of the CDR3 is TGCGCCAGCAGATCTGAGGACAGGGGGCCCGGGGAGCTGTTTTTT. As protein: CASRSEDRGPGELFF.

The rearrangement uses TRBV5-1 and TRBJ1-4, with D perhaps matching TRBD1 (5 bases). The germline CDR1 and CDR2 sequences are SGHRS and YFSETQ. V lost 4 bases and J 5 bases, leaving 15 bases between the germline ends. CDR3 length: 15 residues. This chain's CDR3 is CASSTTGAQNEKLFF. For the CDR3, the DNA is TGCGCCAGCAGCACCACAGGCGCCCAGAATGAAAAACTGTTTTTT.

This rearrangement joins TRBV12-3 or TRBV12-4 to TRBJ2-5, with no clear D. This CDR3 comprises 13 residues. Trimming stripped 3 bases from V and 4 bases from J, with 9 bases between. This CDR3 is CASSFLAAETQYF. CDR3 nucleotide sequence: TGTGCCAGCAGTTTTCTGGCAGCAGAGACCCAGTACTTC.

This clonotype was detected many times. CDR3 DNA sequence: TGCAGCGTTGGACTAGCGGGCCTCACAGATACGCAGTATTTT. Encoded protein: CSVGLAGLTDTQYF. This sequence joins TRBV29-1 and TRBJ2-3; 10 bases are shared with TRBD2. CDR3 length: 14 amino acids. Germline CDR1 and CDR2: SQVTM and ANQGSEA. V was clipped by 4 bases and J by 2 bases; unmatched bases: 3.

The V call is TRBV7-9, the J call TRBJ2-4; D unclear. CDR1 and CDR2 from the germline V gene are SEHNR and FQNEAQ (reference sequence). V lost 5 bases, J lost 7 bases, and 3 bases lay in between. This CDR3 region has 10 residues. This CDR3 is CASSGNIQYF. Written as DNA, the CDR3 is TGTGCCAGCAGCGGTAACATTCAGTACTTC.

This clonotype was detected only a few times. This chain links TRBV5-1 with TRBJ2-1; TRBD2 matches 7 bases. Trimming at V came to 2 bases and at J to 3 bases, leaving 5 bases not matched to a gene. This CDR3 spans 15 amino acids. Germline lookup yields CDR1 SGHRS and CDR2 YFSETQ. The CDR3 DNA reads TGCGCCAGCAGCTTCGTGGGGGGGAACTACAATGAGCAGTTCTTC. As protein: CASSFVGGNYNEQFF.

The chain links TRBV25-1 to TRBJ1-2, with D possibly matching TRBD1 (6 bases). The CDR3 loop spans 14 amino acids. The V end lost 6 bases, the J end lost 4 bases, and 15 bases lay between the germline ends. CDR1 is MGHDK and CDR2 is SYGVNS in the germline V gene. Here the CDR3 reads CASSSTGSSYGYTF. The DNA for the CDR3 is TGTGCCAGCAGCTCGACAGGTTCTAGCTATGGCTACACCTTC.

The chain joins TRBV11-2 to TRBJ2-1; D gene uncertain. CDR1 and CDR2 (germline): SGHAT, FQNNGV. The CDR3 is 13 amino acids. The V and J ends lost 2 bases and 3 bases respectively, with 5 bases between them. The chain's CDR3 is CASSLRDYNEQFF. The CDR3 nucleotides read TGTGCCAGCAGCTTAAGGGACTACAATGAGCAGTTCTTC.

This clonotype has just a few counts. This chain joins TRBV12-3 or TRBV12-4 and TRBJ2-2; possibly TRBD2 for D (5 bases). This CDR3 comprises 13 residues. Trimming took off 3 bases at V and 6 bases at J, with 8 bases between the two ends. In DNA, the CDR3 is TGTGCCAGCAGTTTGCGGGTGCCCGGGGAGCTGTTTTTT. It encodes CASSLRVPGELFF.